This TCR beta chain derives from a study of blood T cell repertoires in COVID-19. Study background: Samples came from the United States, Italy and Spain, spanning acute and convalescent COVID-19. PBMCs, B-cell-depleted T cells, or T cells were the source of the cDNA or gDNA that made up the material.

Assay used: immunoSEQ multiplex PCR; TCRdb lists only in-frame clones, some missing. The table includes 140,000 to 150,000 clones, 85% detected once. V was shortened by 7 bases and J by 12 bases, with 16 bases between the two germline ends. The CDR3 loop spans 11 amino acids. Germline V gene sequence: CDR1 MDHEN, CDR2 SYDVKM. Sequencing was done on a sample of peripheral blood. This TCR derives from a woman aged 40 to 50 with active or convalescent COVID-19. V usage is TRBV28 and J usage is TRBJ2-7, with D perhaps matching TRBD1 (6 bases). The CDR3 sequence is CASTGTPKTYF. The DNA of the CDR3 is TGTGCCAGCACCGGGACACCAAAAACGTACTTC.